This T cell receptor (beta chain) originates from a study of metastatic and nonmetastatic thyroid tumors. Overall study context: The comparison covered peripheral blood and tumor or nodule tissue in malignant and benign thyroid patients.

All patients were treatment-naive before thyroid surgery. MiXCR was used by TCRdb to re-call the PCR reads. The sample carries under 15,000 clones, around a quarter recorded once. This clone occurred a few times. V dropped 1 base and J dropped 8 bases, with 11 bases sitting between them. The CDR3 runs 13 residues. The germline V gene has CDR1 MNHNS and CDR2 SASEGT. The source of this sequence is a female donor with papillary thyroid cancer or a benign thyroid nodule (not recorded which). Some clones in this sample may be carry-over from other donors' samples. This sequence joins TRBV6-1 and TRBJ1-2, with unresolved D. The sequenced sample was tumor tissue. CDR3 DNA: TGTGCCAGCAGTGAAGGCCGGCGCGACGGCTACACCTTC. It is translated as CASSEGRRDGYTF.